The source of this T cell receptor (beta chain) is a study of shared clonotypes between healthy human individuals. General study points: It was anticipated that sequencing depth would influence how many clonotypes donors shared. Relative to memory subsets, naive subsets generally showed larger estimated richness. Genetic and exposure-history diversity was limited by the few donors.

The study ran the assay at deep level. The data were produced by immunoSEQ multiplex PCR, yet TCRdb's version contains in-frame clones alone and is incomplete. The sample records around 1.1 million clones, 60% to 85% being singletons. Concerning this clone itself: Antigen unknown. The sample carries other DNA sequences with the same CDR3.

Germline values: CDR1 SGHDT, CDR2 YYEEEE. Trimming removed 0 bases from V and 6 bases from J, with 10 bases in between. The length of the CDR3 is 13 residues. Material for sequencing was memory CD4+ T cells from PBMCs. Subset noted: CD45RA-negative fraction. The TCR originated in a man in his late teens or twenties in good health. Some clones in this sample may be carry-over from other donors' samples. The chain uses TRBV5-6 and TRBJ2-7, with D possibly being TRBD1 (6 bases). The CDR3: CASSLGRGREQYF. In DNA form, the CDR3 reads TGTGCCAGCAGCTTGGGCAGGGGTCGCGAGCAGTACTTC.